This record looks at one T cell receptor beta chain sequence and its context. Clones were sequenced by immunoSEQ multiplex PCR, and TCRdb holds only the in-frame ones, with some missing. The sample carries 380,000 or so clones, around 87% recorded once. The CDR3 spans 14 residues. Germline values: CDR1 SGDLS, CDR2 YYNGEE. The V gene lost 2 bases and the J gene lost 2 bases, with 10 bases spanning the gap. These data come from a study of blood T cell repertoires in COVID-19. This clonotype was sampled from a man younger than 45 who had recovered from COVID-19. V and J are TRBV9 and TRBJ2-5, with D hard to call. The sample was PBMCs or T cells enriched from blood (not recorded which). The CDR3 bases are TGTGCCAGCAGCGTCGAACCTGAGCAAGAGACCCAGTACTTC. It specifies CASSVEPEQETQYF.